Listed below are T cell receptor beta chains from one sample, sequenced in a study of CD8 T cells in ankylosing spondylitis. TCRdb passed the 5' RACE reads through MiXCR, listing each CDR3 protein once. The table includes 700,000 to 1,000,000 distinct CDR3 sequences, 12% detected once. The sample comprised blood, either unsorted or a sorted T cell fraction (not recorded which). The receptors come from a male donor with ankylosing spondylitis. The CDR3 runs from the conserved cysteine through the conserved F or W. Fields, in order: V gene, D gene, J gene, clone size, CDR3 DNA, CDR3 protein. A D gene is named only where the DNA matches it firmly. The listing skips clone size in some rows; elsewhere it reads once, few, many or a size class.

>TRBV28|-|TRBJ2-1|-
TGTGCCAGCAGTTCCGAATTATACTACAGCAATGAGCAGTTCTTC
CASSSELYYSNEQFF
>TRBV6-5|TRBD1|TRBJ1-2|few
TGTGCCAGCAGTTACTATGGGACAGGGAGCTATGGCTACACCTTC
CASSYYGTGSYGYTF
>TRBV24-1|TRBD1|TRBJ2-1|many
TGTGCCACCAGTGATCCCGTGGGACAGGCGGCGAAGCAGTTCTTC
CATSDPVGQAAKQFF
>TRBV20-1|TRBD1|TRBJ1-4|-
TGCAGTGCTAGAAAAACGGGACAGGGGAATGAAAAACTGTTTTTT
CSARKTGQGNEKLFF
>TRBV20-1|-|TRBJ1-2|few
TGCAGTGCTAAGCGGAGAGCAGGGGTTTCCCTCTATGGCTACACCTTC
CSAKRRAGVSLYGYTF
>TRBV20-1|-|TRBJ2-3|many
TGCAGTGCTAGCCGCGGACCTAGCACAGATACGCAGTATTTT
CSASRGPSTDTQYF
>TRBV4-3|-|TRBJ1-2|-
TGCGCCAGCAGCCAAGATGTACATCTCTATGGCTACACCTTC
CASSQDVHLYGYTF
>TRBV5-4|-|TRBJ2-5|once
TGTGCCAGCAGCTCGTTAAGGGGACAAGAGACCCAGTACTTC
CASSSLRGQETQYF
>TRBV20-1|TRBD1|TRBJ2-1|many
TGCAGTGCTAGAGTTTCAGGGGGAAATGAGCAGTTCTTC
CSARVSGGNEQFF
>TRBV5-6|-|TRBJ2-7|few
TGTGCCAGCAGCCTTGACAGTGGATGGTCCTACGAGCAGTACTTC
CASSLDSGWSYEQYF
>TRBV4-3|TRBD1|TRBJ1-6|-
TGCGCCAGCAGCCGTGGACAGGGGGATACTTCACCCCTCCACTTT
CASSRGQGDTSPLHF